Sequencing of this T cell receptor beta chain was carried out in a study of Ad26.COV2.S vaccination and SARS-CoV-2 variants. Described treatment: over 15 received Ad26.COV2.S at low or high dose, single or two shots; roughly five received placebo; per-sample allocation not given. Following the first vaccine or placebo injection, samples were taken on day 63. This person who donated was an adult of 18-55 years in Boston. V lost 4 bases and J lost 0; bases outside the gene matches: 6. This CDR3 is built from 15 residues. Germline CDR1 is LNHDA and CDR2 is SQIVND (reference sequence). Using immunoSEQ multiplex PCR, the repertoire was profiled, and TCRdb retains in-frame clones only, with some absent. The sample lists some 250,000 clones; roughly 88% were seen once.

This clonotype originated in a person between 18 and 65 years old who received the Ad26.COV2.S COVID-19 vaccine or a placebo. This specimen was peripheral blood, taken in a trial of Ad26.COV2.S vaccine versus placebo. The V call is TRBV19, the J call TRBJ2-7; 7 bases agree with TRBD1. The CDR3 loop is CASSRDSLSSYEQYF. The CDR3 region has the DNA TGTGCCAGTAGTAGGGACAGCCTTAGCTCCTACGAGCAGTACTTC.